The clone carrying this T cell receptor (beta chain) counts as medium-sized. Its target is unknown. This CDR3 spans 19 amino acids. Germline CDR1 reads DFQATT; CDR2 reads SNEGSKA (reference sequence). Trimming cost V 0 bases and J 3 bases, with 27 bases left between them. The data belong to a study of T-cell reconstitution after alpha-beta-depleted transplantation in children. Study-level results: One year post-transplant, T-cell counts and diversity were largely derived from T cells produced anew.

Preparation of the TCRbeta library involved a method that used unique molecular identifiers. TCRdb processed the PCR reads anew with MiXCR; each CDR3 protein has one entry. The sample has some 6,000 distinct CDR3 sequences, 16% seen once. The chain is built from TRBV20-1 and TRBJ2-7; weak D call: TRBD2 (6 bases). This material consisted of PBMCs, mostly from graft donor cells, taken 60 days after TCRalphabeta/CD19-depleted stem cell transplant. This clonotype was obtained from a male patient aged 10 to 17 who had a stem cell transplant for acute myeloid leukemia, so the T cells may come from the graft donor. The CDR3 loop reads CSARDLWNGGQLLDYEQYF. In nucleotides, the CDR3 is TGCAGTGCTAGAGATCTATGGAATGGAGGGCAGCTCCTCGACTACGAGCAGTACTTC.